A single sample is the source of the 26 T cell receptor beta chains below, sequenced in a study of post-analysis software for immune sequencing data. Study-wide findings and caveats: TRBV5-6, TRBV5-1 and TRBV20-1 were among 4 or 5 TRBV segments more frequent in patients than controls.

No antigens are known for them. TCR beta libraries were prepared from cDNA with unique molecular identifiers. TCRdb re-called the PCR reads through MiXCR, storing one row per CDR3 protein. The repertoire consists of around 710,000 distinct CDR3 sequences, with around 45% occurring once and the leading ten covering roughly 4.9%. The material sequenced was blood. All receptors derive from a girl aged 5-17 years with multiple sclerosis.

Many counts were recorded for this clonotype. This chain links TRBV7-9 with TRBJ2-1, with 8 bases that match TRBD2. CDR3 length: 15 residues. Germline trimming cut 3 bases from V and 4 bases from J; bases unmatched to any gene: 5. Germline V gene data show CDR1 as SEHNR and CDR2 as FQNEAQ (reference sequence). The CDR3 region is CASSFELAAYNEQFF. Here the CDR3 DNA reads TGTGCCAGCAGCTTTGAACTAGCGGCTTACAATGAGCAGTTCTTC.

The chain carries TRBV5-1 and TRBJ2-3; TRBD2 matches at 7 bases. V lost 4 bases to trimming and J lost 3 bases; unmatched junction nucleotides: 17. This CDR3 has 18 amino acids. Per germline, CDR1 SGHRS and CDR2 YFSETQ. The CDR3 protein is CASSPTFPSGRETDTQYF. In nucleotides, the CDR3 is TGCGCCAGCAGCCCCACGTTCCCCTCTGGGCGGGAGACAGATACGCAGTATTTT.

This chain links TRBV5-1 with TRBJ2-1; 8 bases align to TRBD2. This CDR3 spans 13 amino acids. Germline V gene sequence: CDR1 SGHRS, CDR2 YFSETQ. V lost 4 bases and J lost 15; bases outside the gene matches: 12. Here the CDR3 DNA reads TGCGCCAGCAGCCAAATCTCAGCGGGAGAGGCGTTCTTC. This codes for CASSQISAGEAFF.

This clonotype was seen a handful of times. This sequence joins TRBV12-3 or TRBV12-4 and TRBJ1-5; D remains ambiguous. The ends were cut back, 5 bases at V and 0 bases at J, with 8 bases in the middle. The CDR3 has 14 residues. The CDR3, as DNA: TGTGCCAGCAGTCCGGACGGTAGCAATCAGCCCCAGCATTTT. This encodes CASSPDGSNQPQHF.

This clonotype was counted between two and nine times. The chain employs TRBV15 and TRBJ2-5; 15 bases agree with TRBD2. Per the germline V gene, CDR1 is LNHNV and CDR2 is YYDKDF (reference sequence). The V segment lost 6 bases and the J segment 2 bases; nucleotides outside the gene matches: 10. This CDR3 has 18 residues. The CDR3 here is CATSPGTSGRPGQETQYF. DNA of the CDR3: TGTGCCACCAGTCCCGGGACTAGCGGGAGGCCGGGTCAAGAGACCCAGTACTTC.

The chain recombines TRBV30 with TRBJ1-4; 9 bases are a match to TRBD1. Per germline, CDR1 GTSNPN and CDR2 SVGIG (reference sequence). The V and J ends lost 0 bases and 8 bases, in that order; junction bases with no gene match: 7. The CDR3 runs to 15 residues. The DNA of the CDR3 is TGTGCCTGGAGTGTCGGGACAGGGATGGGCGAAAAACTGTTTTTT. This translates into CAWSVGTGMGEKLFF. The whole variable domain, filled in from reference TRBV30 and TRBJ1-4, reads SQTIHQWPATLVQPVGSPLSLECTVEGTSNPNLYWYRQAAGRGLQLLFYSVGIGQISSEVPQNLSASRPQDRQFILSSKKLLLSDSGFYLCAWSVGTGMGEKLFFGSGTQLSVL.

This CDR3 is CASRNDRGLYEQYF. The CDR3 region has the DNA TGTGCCAGCAGGAACGACAGGGGGCTGTACGAGCAGTACTTC. This rearrangement joins TRBV28 to TRBJ2-4, with 10 bases aligning to TRBD1. The DNA end favors TRBJ2-7, so the J call may be wrong. The CDR3 covers 14 residues. CDR1 is MDHEN, CDR2 SYDVKM, per germline.

The chain joins TRBV5-1 to TRBJ1-2, with TRBD1 matching 8 bases. The germline CDR1 and CDR2 sequences are SGHRS and YFSETQ. The CDR3 covers 17 residues. Germline trimming cut 2 bases from V and 1 base from J; bases unmatched to any gene: 10. CDR3: CASSLIQGGELNYGYTF. The CDR3 DNA is TGCGCCAGCAGCTTAATACAGGGGGGAGAACTTAACTATGGCTACACCTTC.

This clonotype came up a few times. The chain is built from TRBV6-5 and TRBJ2-7; D remains unclear. There are 13 residues in the CDR3. Germline V gene lookup returns CDR1 MNHEY and CDR2 SVGAGI. V shed 0 bases and J shed 4 bases, with 7 bases lying between them. In nucleotides, the CDR3 is TGTGCCAGCAGTTACTCCATGGGTTACGAGCAGTACTTC. Translating gives CASSYSMGYEQYF.

This clonotype showed up just a few times. The rearrangement links TRBV29-1 to TRBJ2-5, with 10 bases identical to TRBD2. The V and J ends lost 2 bases and 4 bases, in that order; junction bases with no gene match: 7. Germline CDR1 and CDR2: SQVTM and ANQGSEA. This CDR3 comprises 15 residues. CDR3 region: CSVEPLAGVGETQYF. CDR3 DNA: TGCAGCGTTGAACCCCTAGCGGGAGTGGGAGAGACCCAGTACTTC. The complete variable domain, with remaining parts taken from reference TRBV29-1 and TRBJ2-5, reads SAVISQKPSRDICQRGTSLTIQCQVDSQVTMMFWYRQQPGQSLTLIATANQGSEATYESGFVIDKFPISRPNLTFSTLTVSNMSPEDSSIYLCSVEPLAGVGETQYFGPGTRLLVL.

This clonotype was found a few times. The chain combines TRBV12-3 or TRBV12-4 with TRBJ1-5; no reliable D call. V lost 2 bases to trimming and J lost 0 bases, with 8 bases between them. The CDR3 consists of 15 residues. In DNA form, the CDR3 reads TGTGCCAGCAGTTTATGGGCAAATAGCAATCAGCCCCAGCATTTT. Translating it yields CASSLWANSNQPQHF.

This clonotype was seen a few times. The chain recombines TRBV24-1 with TRBJ1-2, with D uncertain. In germline, CDR1 is KGHDR, CDR2 SFDVKD. The CDR3 covers 12 residues. Trimming left V 3 bases short and J 6 bases short, with 7 bases between. CDR3 bases: TGTGCCACCAGTGATGCCCAACATGGCTACACCTTC. Translated: CATSDAQHGYTF.

This clonotype was detected only a few times. This chain joins TRBV6-6 and TRBJ2-5; maybe TRBD2 (6 bases). Germline CDR1 and CDR2: MNHNY and SVGAGI (reference sequence). Trimming stripped 6 bases from V and 5 bases from J, with 13 bases between. The CDR3 spans 13 residues. For the CDR3, the DNA is TGTGCCAGCAGCAGACTAGTAGGGGAGACCCAGTACTTC. Translated: CASSRLVGETQYF.

This clonotype has just a few counts. This chain connects TRBV5-1 to TRBJ2-1; a weak D match, TRBD2 (6 bases). Trimming stripped 4 bases from V and 9 bases from J, with 29 bases between. This CDR3 is 18 amino acids long. The germline V gene encodes CDR1 SGHRS and CDR2 YFSETQ. DNA for the CDR3: TGCGCCAGCAGCACCGTACCTCGGGACTCCCGGCACCACAGTGAGCAGTTCTTC. It codes for CASSTVPRDSRHHSEQFF.

The rearrangement links TRBV6-5 to TRBJ1-1; D not resolved. Per the germline V gene, CDR1 is MNHEY and CDR2 is SVGAGI. The ends were cut back, 9 bases at V and 3 bases at J, with 8 bases in the middle. The CDR3 consists of 11 residues. The CDR3 loop is CASGVYTEAFF. CDR3 nucleotide sequence: TGTGCCAGTGGGGTGTACACTGAAGCTTTCTTT.

The CDR3, as DNA: TGCAGCGTTGAGCGACAGCACTCGAACACTGAAGCTTTCTTT. Its protein is CSVERQHSNTEAFF. The rearrangement uses TRBV29-1 and TRBJ1-1, with D tentatively TRBD1 (5 bases). This CDR3 is built from 14 residues. Deletions cut 3 bases from V and 1 base from J, with 12 bases between. Per germline, CDR1 SQVTM and CDR2 ANQGSEA.

The chain employs TRBV5-1 and TRBJ2-7; 8 nucleotides line up with TRBD2. The CDR3 has 12 residues. Trimming at V came to 7 bases and at J to 3 bases, leaving 3 bases not matched to a gene. The germline gives CDR1 SGHRS, CDR2 YFSETQ. In DNA, the CDR3 is TGCGCCAGCCACGGGGGGGACTACGAGCAGTACTTC. Translating gives CASHGGDYEQYF.

This sequence joins TRBV3-1 and TRBJ2-5; D uncertain. Per germline, CDR1 LGHDT and CDR2 YNNKEL (reference sequence). The CDR3 is 15 amino acids. Trimming removed 0 bases from V and 1 base from J, with 9 bases in between. In DNA form, the CDR3 reads TGTGCCAGCAGCCAAGATGGGCGGTTCCAAGAGACCCAGTACTTC. Translated: CASSQDGRFQETQYF.

The chain is built from TRBV7-3 and TRBJ2-3; D not certain. The V gene's germline CDR1 is SGHTA and CDR2 FQGTGA. Trimming stripped 2 bases from V and 2 bases from J, with 11 bases between. CDR3 length: 15 amino acids. CDR3 bases: TGTGCCAGCAGCTTATTGGCGACCCCCACAGATACGCAGTATTTT. This sequence encodes CASSLLATPTDTQYF. The complete variable domain, with remaining parts taken from reference TRBV7-3 and TRBJ2-3, reads GAGVSQTPSNKVTEKGKYVELRCDPISGHTALYWYRQSLGQGPEFLIYFQGTGAADDSGLPNDRFFAVRPEGSVSTLKIQRTERGDSAVYLCASSLLATPTDTQYFGPGTRLTVL.

This chain uses TRBV10-3 with TRBJ2-3, with no clear D. The germline V gene encodes CDR1 ENHRY and CDR2 SYGVKD. V shed 8 bases and J shed 3 bases, with 6 bases lying between them. The CDR3 runs 11 residues. CDR3 amino acids: CAIAVTDTQYF. The CDR3 DNA reads TGTGCCATCGCCGTAACAGATACGCAGTATTTT.

The chain links TRBV4-1 to TRBJ2-7, with D unclear. CDR3 length equals 14 residues. V lost 0 bases, J lost 6 bases, and 12 bases lay in between. Germline V gene lookup returns CDR1 MGHRA and CDR2 YSYEKL. CDR3 protein: CASSQDATIIEQYF. Written as DNA, the CDR3 is TGCGCCAGCAGCCAAGATGCGACCATTATCGAGCAGTACTTC.

The chain employs TRBV5-1 and TRBJ2-6, with D perhaps TRBD2 (6 bases). Germline lookup yields CDR1 SGHRS and CDR2 YFSETQ. The CDR3 extends over 18 amino acids. V gave up 4 bases and J gave up 1 base, with 18 bases separating them. The CDR3 region has the DNA TGCGCCAGCAGCGCGGGTCCAGGCGGGAAATCTGGGGCCAACGTCCTGACTTTC. This gives the protein CASSAGPGGKSGANVLTF.

The chain links TRBV12-3 or TRBV12-4 to TRBJ1-2; no firm D call. The CDR3 has 12 residues. V lost 6 bases to trimming and J lost 3 bases, with 8 bases between them. CDR3 amino acids: CASRKEDYGYTF. CDR3 coding DNA: TGTGCCAGCAGAAAGGAAGACTATGGCTACACCTTC.

This sequence joins TRBV5-1 and TRBJ2-5; D unresolved. With 4 bases removed from V and 0 bases from J, the gap between germline ends came to 13 bases. This CDR3 region has 15 residues. Germline CDR1 reads SGHRS; CDR2 reads YFSETQ. CDR3 amino acids: CASSPGPSYQETQYF. DNA of the CDR3: TGCGCCAGCAGCCCCGGGCCTTCGTACCAAGAGACCCAGTACTTC.

This clonotype has just a few counts. The chain couples TRBV11-2 to TRBJ2-1; D is unresolved. The length of the CDR3 is 13 residues. V was trimmed by 2 bases and J by 6 bases, leaving 8 bases between them. Germline CDR1 is SGHAT and CDR2 is FQNNGV. The CDR3 region has the DNA TGTGCCAGCAGCTTATACTCTCCCAATGAGCAGTTCTTC. Translating gives CASSLYSPNEQFF.

V usage is TRBV28 and J usage is TRBJ2-4; D gene ambiguous. Trimming cost V 2 bases and J 9 bases, with 8 bases left between them. CDR1 is MDHEN, CDR2 SYDVKM, per germline. CDR3 length: 12 residues. The DNA of the CDR3 is TGTGCCAGCAGTTTAGAACGAGGCATTCAGTACTTC. Encoded protein: CASSLERGIQYF.